The subject of this entry is one T cell receptor (beta chain). The antigen it binds to is not known. HCMV-specific IgG was detected in serum with a commercial ELISA kit to determine HCMV serostatus. Peripheral blood mononuclear cells were isolated from blood by Ficoll density gradient centrifugation. The instrument was an Illumina HiSeq 2000. TCR beta cDNA libraries were prepared using 5'RACE template switching, which introduced a universal primer site and unique molecular identifiers. cDNA synthesis was primed from the TCR beta constant segment and was followed by two successive PCR amplification steps. The authors' analysis ran thus. MIGEC was used to demultiplex reads and group reads by UMI, and MiTCR was used to assemble and quantify clonotypes. To exclude erroneous sequences, any TCR cDNA sequence not supported by at least two reads was discarded. Downstream repertoire analysis used the tcR package, and clonotypes were matched across fractions by CDR3 nucleotide sequence plus V segment. VDJmatch was used to annotate antigen specificity against VDJdb, with one amino acid substitution allowed in CDR3. TCRdb reprocessed the reads into one record per CDR3 protein sequence, lacking DNA. TCRdb, not the authors, supplied the V and J calls. This sample's records show 550,000 to 600,000 distinct CDR3 sequences. The ten largest clones take up 3% to 4.5% of the sample.

This entry belongs to a study of T cells expressing NK-cell markers (TCRdb year 2020). A note on the overall study: Under 10 donors provided sorted CD3+CD56+NKG2C+, CD3+CD56+NKG2C- and CD3+CD56-NKG2C+ T-cell subsets, whose TCR beta-chain repertoires were profiled. The study sequenced eight donors, all healthy volunteers chosen at random: three men and five women. Of the eight sequenced donors, seven were found to be HCMV-seropositive and one was found to be HCMV-seronegative. Illumina HiSeq 2000/2500, MiSeq or NextSeq was used to sequence libraries as 2 x 150 bp reads. The paper's findings and limits, for the study overall: In several donors, the dominant CD3+CD56+NKG2C+ clonotypes were found to rank among the top 10 CD8+ clonotypes and to make up about 1.0-8% of CD8+ T cells. Whether the expanded NKG2C-expressing T cell clones were specific for HCMV antigens remained unclear. Those dominant clonotypes were again the most abundant among CD3+CD56-NKG2C+ cells in a few donors, at about 25-60.1%.

Including the terminal cysteine and phenylalanine, the CDR3 comprises 17 residues. This entry has no DNA. In the germline V gene, CDR1 corresponds to SNHLY and CDR2 to FYNNEI. The source is a man between 18 and 29 years old in good health. Donor details come from another sample of the same person, matched by shared clones. Sequences were obtained from blood T cells: a sorted CD56 or NKG2C T cell subset, CD4+ or CD8+ T cells, or bulk PBMC T cells (not recorded which). Recombination connected TRBV2 to TRBJ2-1; checking the TCRdb D call of TRBD1 is not possible without DNA. The CDR3 loop reads CASSEPGQGLVSNEQFF.